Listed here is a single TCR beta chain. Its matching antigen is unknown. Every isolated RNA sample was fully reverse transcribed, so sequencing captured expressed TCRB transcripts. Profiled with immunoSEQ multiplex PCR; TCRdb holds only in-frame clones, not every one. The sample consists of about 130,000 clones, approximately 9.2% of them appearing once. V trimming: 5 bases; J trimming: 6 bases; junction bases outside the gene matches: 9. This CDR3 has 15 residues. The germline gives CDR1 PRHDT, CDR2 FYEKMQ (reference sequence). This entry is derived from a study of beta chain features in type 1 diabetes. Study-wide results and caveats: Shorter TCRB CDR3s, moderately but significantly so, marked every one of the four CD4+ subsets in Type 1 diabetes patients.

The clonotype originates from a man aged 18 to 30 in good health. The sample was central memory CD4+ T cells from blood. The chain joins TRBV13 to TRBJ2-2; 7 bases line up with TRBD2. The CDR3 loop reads CASSPRGGAPGELFF. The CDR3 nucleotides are TGTGCCAGCAGCCCTCGGGGAGGGGCCCCCGGGGAGCTGTTTTTT.